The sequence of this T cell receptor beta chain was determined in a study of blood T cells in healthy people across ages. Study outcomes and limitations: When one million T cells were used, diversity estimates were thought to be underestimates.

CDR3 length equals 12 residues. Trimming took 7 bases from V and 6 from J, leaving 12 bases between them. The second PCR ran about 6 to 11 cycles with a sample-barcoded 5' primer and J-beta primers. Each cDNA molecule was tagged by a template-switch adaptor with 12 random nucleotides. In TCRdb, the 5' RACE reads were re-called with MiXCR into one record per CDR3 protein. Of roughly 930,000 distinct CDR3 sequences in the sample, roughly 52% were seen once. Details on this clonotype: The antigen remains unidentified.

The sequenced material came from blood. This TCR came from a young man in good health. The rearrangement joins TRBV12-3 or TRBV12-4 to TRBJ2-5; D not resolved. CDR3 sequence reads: CASNTDAKTQYF. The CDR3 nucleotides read TGTGCCAGCAACACAGACGCAAAGACCCAGTACTTC.